One sample yielded the 30 T cell receptor beta chains listed below, sequenced in a study of esophageal squamous cell carcinoma under preoperative chemotherapy. As to time point: before preoperative PTX-NDP chemotherapy. TCRdb reanalysed the PCR reads using MiXCR and keeps one entry per CDR3 protein. Here the sample spans approximately 30,000 distinct CDR3 sequences, around 50% being singletons. The sample was taken from a patient given preoperative chemotherapy. The receptors stem from a human donor with esophageal squamous cell carcinoma. The donor label of this sample is uncertain.

V is TRBV2 and J is TRBJ2-5, with D tentatively TRBD2 (6 bases). The V and J ends lost 8 bases and 11 bases respectively, with 18 bases between them. Germline V gene lookup returns CDR1 SNHLY and CDR2 FYNNEI. CDR3 size: 12 residues. The CDR3 nucleotides read TGTGCCAGCCATAGGGACCCAGGAGGGCAGTACTTC. Protein product: CASHRDPGGQYF. Together with reference TRBV2 and TRBJ2-5, the CDR3 gives the full variable domain: EPEVTQTPSHQVTQMGQEVILRCVPISNHLYFYWYRQILGQKVEFLVSFYNNEISEKSEIFDDQFSVERPDGSNFTLKIRSTKLEDSAMYFCASHRDPGGQYFGPGTRLLVL.

This chain links TRBV27 with TRBJ2-3; tentatively, D is TRBD1 (5 bases). The length of the CDR3 is 14 residues. Germline V gene lookup returns CDR1 MNHEY and CDR2 SMNVEV (reference sequence). The germline V and J ends were trimmed by 2 bases and 0 bases, with 6 bases remaining between them. The CDR3 here is CASSLQGSTDTQYF. In nucleotides, the CDR3 is TGTGCCAGCAGTTTACAGGGTAGCACAGATACGCAGTATTTT.

This chain uses TRBV28 with TRBJ1-5, with D possibly matching TRBD1 (5 bases). This CDR3 contains 13 residues. V was shortened by 6 bases and J by 7 bases, with 13 bases between the two germline ends. Germline-derived CDR1 and CDR2 are MDHEN and SYDVKM. The CDR3 protein is CASRGDSRQPQHF. CDR3 DNA sequence: TGTGCCAGCAGGGGGGACTCGAGGCAGCCCCAGCATTTT.

The chain combines TRBV11-1 with TRBJ2-3; D is ambiguous. The germline gives CDR1 SGHAT, CDR2 FQDESV (reference sequence). This CDR3 spans 14 amino acids. The germline V and J ends were trimmed by 5 bases and 11 bases, with 20 bases remaining between them. CDR3 residues: CASSVRLTTNMQYF. The CDR3 nucleotides are TGTGCCAGCAGCGTACGGCTTACCACAAACATGCAGTATTTT.

Concerning this clonotype: An end of the junction does not agree with germline; a read error may underlie this. The chain uses TRBV7-2 and TRBJ2-4; possibly TRBD1 or TRBD2 for D (5 bases each). The length of the CDR3 is 16 residues. CDR1 is SGHTA and CDR2 is FQGNSA in the germline V gene. Here the CDR3 reads CSCRWDGGRVQNTQYF. The CDR3 coding sequence is TGTTCCTGCAGGTGGGACGGCGGCCGTGTCCAAAACACTCAGTACTTC.

Regarding this clonotype: Relative to the germline gene, one junction end is altered; a read error may explain this. This sequence joins TRBV7-2 and TRBJ2-6; 7 nucleotides line up with TRBD1. Germline lookup yields CDR1 SGHTA and CDR2 FQGNSA. The CDR3 contains 15 residues. CDR3 protein: CASSSDRAGANDQNF. The CDR3 nucleotides are TGTGCCAGCAGCTCCGACAGGGCTGGGGCCAACGACCAGAATTTC.

This clonotype was seen only a few times. J is TRBJ2-5 and V is TRBV11-3; maybe TRBD2 (5 bases). V was shortened by 1 base and J by 2 bases, with 8 bases between the two germline ends. Germline-derived CDR1 and CDR2 are SGHNT and YENEEA. This CDR3 is built from 14 residues. The CDR3 DNA reads as TGTGCCAGCAGCTTAGCACGGGGTCAAGAGACCCAGTACTTC. This translates into CASSLARGQETQYF.

V and J are TRBV24-1 and TRBJ2-7, with D possibly TRBD2 on 5 matching bases. Trimming stripped 12 bases from V and 1 base from J, with 12 bases between. Germline CDR1 is KGHDR and CDR2 is SFDVKD. CDR3 length equals 12 residues. CDR3 coding DNA: TGTGCCGCCCCCGGGGTTTCCTACGAGCAGTACTTC. Protein product: CAAPGVSYEQYF.

This clonotype was counted between two and nine times. The chain employs TRBV6-5 and TRBJ1-3; D is ambiguous. The V end lost 4 bases, the J end lost 0 bases, and 13 bases lay between the germline ends. Germline V gene data show CDR1 as MNHEY and CDR2 as SVGAGI. The CDR3 is made up of 16 amino acids. The CDR3 spells CASSSDRVLSGNTIYF. CDR3 DNA sequence: TGTGCCAGCAGTTCCGATCGGGTTCTCTCTGGAAACACCATATATTTT.

This clonotype was detected many times. The J gene is TRBJ2-7, the V gene TRBV11-3; 7 nucleotides match TRBD1. This CDR3 region has 14 residues. From germline, CDR1 is SGHNT and CDR2 YENEEA. J was trimmed by 3 bases and V by 3 bases; bases with no gene match: 5. The DNA of the CDR3 is TGTGCCAGCAGCTTTGACAGGGATTTCTACGAGCAGTACTTC. This translates into CASSFDRDFYEQYF.

This clonotype has just a few counts. The genes are TRBV19 and TRBJ2-7, with 10 bases aligning to TRBD2. The CDR3 extends over 14 amino acids. With 10 bases clipped from V and 3 bases from J, the junction kept 9 bases outside the gene matches. Germline CDR1 reads LNHDA; CDR2 reads SQIVND (reference sequence). The CDR3 reads CAMGPSGSLYEQYF. CDR3 coding DNA: TGTGCCATGGGGCCTAGCGGGAGTCTCTACGAGCAGTACTTC.

V gene TRBV24-1 combines with J gene TRBJ2-3; D is undetermined. Germline loops: CDR1 KGHDR, CDR2 SFDVKD. The germline V and J ends were trimmed by 4 bases and 5 bases, with 12 bases remaining between them. This CDR3 region has 14 residues. As DNA, the CDR3 is TGTGCCACCAGTGACGTAGGGTTGGGAGATACGCAGTATTTT. It codes for CATSDVGLGDTQYF.

This clonotype was counted only a few times. This chain uses TRBV7-2 with TRBJ2-1, with 8 bases aligning to TRBD2. The DNA end is a closer match to TRBJ2-7, so the J assignment may be wrong. Germline V lookup: CDR1 SGHTA, CDR2 FQGNSA. This CDR3 spans 14 amino acids. DNA for the CDR3: TGTGCCAGCAGCCCCAGCGGGAGCGGCTTGGAGCAGTACTTC. It codes for CASSPSGSGLEQYF.

As regards this clonotype: One junction end does not reproduce the germline sequence, and a read error may be involved. The chain recombines TRBV7-3 with TRBJ2-3; possibly TRBD1 or TRBD2 for D (6 bases each). The CDR3 runs to 15 residues. From germline, CDR1 is SGHTA and CDR2 FQGTGA. CDR3 bases: TGTGCCAGCAGCTTCGGGGGCCGGAGGACAGATACGCAGTATTTC. Translated, it gives CASSFGGRRTDTQYF.

The chain combines TRBV25-1 with TRBJ2-1; D not resolved. Germline V gives CDR1 MGHDK, CDR2 SYGVNS. Trimming took 1 base from V and 0 from J, leaving 4 bases between them. The length of the CDR3 is 14 residues. The DNA for the CDR3 is TGTGCCAGCAGTGAATGTAGCTCCTACAATGAGCAGTTCTTC. The encoded protein is CASSECSSYNEQFF.

This clonotype is judged medium-sized (0.01 to 0.1%). CDR3 DNA sequence: TGTGCCAGCAGCCAAGGCGCGGGGCAAGAGACCCAGTACTTC. This translates into CASSQGAGQETQYF. This chain joins TRBV11-2 and TRBJ2-5, with TRBD2 as a possible D gene (6 bases). V was shortened by 5 bases and J by 2 bases, with 12 bases between the two germline ends. Germline loops: CDR1 SGHAT, CDR2 FQNNGV. The CDR3 loop spans 14 amino acids.

This clonotype has only a few counts. This rearrangement joins TRBV7-8 to TRBJ2-4, with 7 bases identical to TRBD1. The J segment lost 4 bases and the V segment lost 1 base, leaving 16 bases of the junction unmatched. The length of the CDR3 is 19 residues. The germline V gene encodes CDR1 SGHVS and CDR2 FQNEAQ. The DNA of the CDR3 is TGTGCCAGCAGCTTAGTGGGTTTCAATCAGGGGGTGAAGAAAAACATTCAGTACTTC. Protein product: CASSLVGFNQGVKKNIQYF. Full variable domain (remainder filled in from reference TRBV7-8 and TRBJ2-4): GAGVSQSPRYKVAKRGQDVALRCDPISGHVSLFWYQQALGQGPEFLTYFQNEAQLDKSGLPSDRFFAERPEGSVSTLKIQRTQQEDSAVYLCASSLVGFNQGVKKNIQYFGAGTRLSVL.

Details on this clonotype: The junction does not match germline at one end; this may be a read error. The gene calls are TRBV7-3 and TRBJ2-7; the D call may be TRBD1 or TRBD2 (5 bases each). The CDR3 runs to 15 residues. Per the germline V gene, CDR1 is SGHTA and CDR2 is FQGTGA. The CDR3 spells CASGGARPGSYVQNF. The CDR3 nucleotides are TGTGCCAGCGGGGGTGCACGTCCTGGCTCCTACGTCCAGAACTTC. Supplemented by reference TRBV7-3 and TRBJ2-7, the full variable domain reads GAGVSQTPSNKVTEKGKYVELRCDPISGHTALYWYRQSLGQGPEFLIYFQGTGAADDSGLPNDRFFAVRPEGSVSTLKIQRTERGDSAVYLCASGGARPGSYVQNFGPGTRLTVT.

A remark on this clonotype: The junction does not match germline at one end; this may be a read error. V is TRBV5-1 and J is TRBJ2-1, with 13 bases matching TRBD2. Germline CDR1 SGHRS, CDR2 YFSETQ. The CDR3 extends over 18 amino acids. The CDR3 is CASSFSLTSGGAFNEQCF. Written as DNA, the CDR3 is TGCGCCAGCAGCTTTAGCCTTACTAGCGGGGGGGCCTTCAACGAGCAGTGCTTC.

In its sample, this clonotype was seen many times. This chain uses TRBV5-6 with TRBJ2-5, with 8 bases identical to TRBD2. Germline V gene sequence: CDR1 SGHDT, CDR2 YYEEEE. This CDR3 is 15 amino acids long. J gave up 2 bases and V 2 bases, and 5 bases lay outside the gene matches. The CDR3, as DNA: TGTGCCAGCAGCTTAGGAGTAGCGGGGCAAGAGACCCAGTACTTC. Residues: CASSLGVAGQETQYF.

CDR3 DNA sequence: TGTGCCAGCAGCTTAGAACCCGGGAGAGGGGCAGGGACGCAGTATTTT. Translated: CASSLEPGRGAGTQYF. This rearrangement joins TRBV7-8 to TRBJ2-2, with D possibly matching TRBD2 (6 bases). The end of the DNA is better explained by TRBJ2-3, so the J call may be wrong. The CDR3 covers 16 residues. Germline-derived CDR1 and CDR2 are SGHVS and FQNEAQ.

The chain has TRBV7-2 and TRBJ2-7; no firm D call. The V end was cut by 1 base, the J end by 4 bases, with 14 bases between. Germline-derived CDR1 and CDR2 are SGHTA and FQGNSA. This CDR3 has 15 amino acids. The CDR3, as DNA: TGTGCCAGCAGCTTAGTGTCGGAGTTAATTTACGAGCAGTACTTC. This sequence encodes CASSLVSELIYEQYF.

This clonotype was seen a single time. Here the CDR3 DNA reads TGTGCCAGCAGCCCCGTTATCAGCGGGGGGGGGGGTGAGCTGTTTTTT. This sequence encodes CASSPVISGGGGELFF. The V call is TRBV7-6, the J call TRBJ2-1, with 10 bases that match TRBD2. The J call may be mistaken, given a closer DNA end match to TRBJ2-2. Germline CDR1 reads SGHVS; CDR2 reads FNYEAQ. The CDR3 consists of 16 residues.

At least ten counts were recorded for this clonotype. V is TRBV4-1 and J is TRBJ2-3; a possible D gene is TRBD2 (6 bases). The germline CDR1 and CDR2 sequences are MGHRA and YSYEKL. V lost 2 bases, J lost 0 bases, and 6 bases lay in between. This CDR3 has 14 residues. As DNA, the CDR3 is TGCGCCAGCAGCCAACTAGCGAGCACAGATACGCAGTATTTT. Translating gives CASSQLASTDTQYF.

A word on this clonotype: At one boundary the junction diverges from the germline segment, which might be a read error. The chain employs TRBV7-2 and TRBJ2-5; D may be TRBD2 (7 bases). The germline CDR1 and CDR2 sequences are SGHTA and FQGNSA. The CDR3 runs 16 residues. DNA for the CDR3: TGTGCCAGCGGGGGACACGGGGGGAGTGGCCAAGAGACGCAGTATTTC. It is translated as CASGGHGGSGQETQYF. The whole variable domain, filled in from reference TRBV7-2 and TRBJ2-5, reads GAGVSQSPSNKVTEKGKDVELRCDPISGHTALYWYRQSLGQGLEFLIYFQGNSAPDKSGLPSDRFSAERTGGSVSTLTIQRTQQEDSAVYLCASGGHGGSGQETQYFGPGTRLLVL.

The CDR3 sequence is CASSFRPGGGDKDTQYF. As DNA, the CDR3 is TGTGCCAGCAGCTTCAGGCCGGGGGGAGGGGACAAAGACACTCAGTACTTC. V and J are TRBV7-3 and TRBJ2-4; D might be TRBD2 (7 bases). Trimming took 3 bases from V and 12 from J, leaving 27 bases between them. The germline gives CDR1 SGHTA, CDR2 FQGTGA. The CDR3 is 17 residues long.

This clonotype has a count of ten or more. CDR3 residues: CASSSTISTGWNIQYF. Here the CDR3 DNA reads TGTGCCAGCAGTTCAACCATTTCGACAGGATGGAACATTCAGTACTTC. The gene calls are TRBV11-2 and TRBJ2-4; possible D gene TRBD1, 6 bases. V was trimmed by 6 bases and J by 7 bases, leaving 22 bases between them. CDR1 and CDR2 (germline): SGHAT, FQNNGV. The CDR3 is 16 residues long.

A note on this clonotype: A much larger clone lies a single base off, so this may be a read error. V is TRBV10-3 and J is TRBJ2-5; D unresolved. In germline, CDR1 is ENHRY, CDR2 SYGVKD. The CDR3 has 14 residues. The V end lost 4 bases, the J end lost 0 bases, and 9 bases lay between the germline ends. The DNA of the CDR3 is TGTGCCATCAGTGGGGAATGGGACCAAGAGACCCAGTACTTC. It codes for CAISGEWDQETQYF.

This rearrangement joins TRBV12-3 or TRBV12-4 to TRBJ2-1, with TRBD2 matching over 10 bases. Matching the DNA end better, TRBJ2-5 makes the J call doubtful. The CDR3 length is 14 residues. The CDR3 nucleotides are TGTGCCAGCAGTTCAAGCGGGAGGGAGAACACCCAGTACTTC. It translates to CASSSSGRENTQYF.

Regarding this clonotype: An end of the junction does not agree with germline; a read error may underlie this. The gene calls are TRBV7-6 and TRBJ2-3, with 8 bases that match TRBD1. The CDR3 loop spans 15 amino acids. In germline, CDR1 is SGHVS, CDR2 FNYEAQ. CDR3 DNA sequence: TGTGCCAGGAGCCCAGGGGGCAGTGGCCAAGATACGCAGTATTTC. This gives the protein CARSPGGSGQDTQYF.